This TCR beta chain appears in the sequencing data of a study of CD8+CD57+ T cells in acquired aplastic anemia (dated by TCRdb to the late 2010s). In the study overall: A mean of approximately 2.9 ug of DNA, ranging from roughly 0.19 to 27.4 ug, was extracted from sorted CD4+ and CD8+ cells. For healthy donor samples, the average read count was about 10.8 million for CD4+ cells and 11 million to 14 million for CD8+ cells.

Profiling of TCR beta VDJ combinations and CDR3 sequences used genomic DNA as the template. An Illumina HiSeq 2000 was the platform used for TCR repertoire sequencing. For the original study's pipeline: Repertoire assessment relied on Simpson's diversity index, CDR3 size and DJ length profiles, and TRBV/TRBJ rearrangement plots. The most abundant DNA sequence in the deep sequencing data was taken as the immunodominant clone. CDR3 amino acid sequences were checked for sharing between subjects and were compared against published repertoires and the VDJdb database. In-frame beta chains were kept once TCRdb had trimmed the public reads at Q25 with fastp and called clones with MiXCR. Identical CDR3 protein sequences are pooled into one entry, listed with their most common genes and DNA. It is TCRdb's table, rather than the study itself, that gives the V and J calls and clone size. This sample has 150,000 to 200,000 distinct CDR3 sequences in its table, and about 60% of those were observed once. In total, the top ten clones hold around 45% of the sample.

Deletion took 1 base off V and 3 bases off J, with a span of 13 bases between the germline ends. Per the germline V gene, SNHLY is the CDR1 and FYNNEI is the CDR2. From the cysteine up to the phenylalanine, the CDR3 has a length of 15 residues. Only the CDR3 DNA is retained, 45 bases long and in frame from the first base. TCR repertoires of sorted CD4+ and CD8+ blood T cells from severe aplastic anemia patients and healthy subjects were deep-sequenced in the study. Ficoll-Paque density gradient centrifugation was used to isolate peripheral blood mononuclear cells. Before DNA was extracted, CD4+ and CD8+ T cells were sorted using either FACS or magnetic beads. Here is what the overall study found, with its caveats: CD8+ Simpson's diversity did not differ significantly between patients and healthy controls (P=0.060). Roughly 30 CD8+ CDR3 sequences were found to be shared between patients and controls, but these sequences appeared to be highly expressed in patients and within the immunodominant clones of the patients.

As regards this clonotype: It has no known antigen specificity. Per-nucleotide qualities are absent, and no much larger clonotype sits a single base away.

Sequenced material: sorted CD4+, CD8+, or CD8+CD57+ T cells (not recorded which) from PBMCs. The source is a human donor in good health. The chain is encoded by TRBV2 joined to TRBJ2-7; matching of 6 bases hints at TRBD1 as the D gene. The CDR3 is CASSEGPGVLYEQYF. The nucleotides are TGTGCCAGCAGTGAAGGGCCAGGGGTCCTCTACGAGCAGTACTTC.